This T cell receptor (beta chain) was identified during a study of shared clonotypes between healthy human individuals. Measured with immunoSEQ multiplex PCR; TCRdb has only the in-frame clones, and not every one. The sample yields 2 million to 2.5 million clones, more than 85% seen once. This CDR3 spans 15 amino acids. V gave up 3 bases and J gave up 4 bases; unmatched junction bases: 3. CDR1 and CDR2 (germline): LGHNA, YNFKEQ. The naive CD8 population came from CD45RO-negative cells selected for CCR7, without terminally differentiated effector memory CD45RA+ cells. This chain connects TRBV4-2 to TRBJ2-1; TRBD2 matches at 10 bases. This TCR derives from a young man in good health. Some clones in this sample may be carry-over from other donors' samples. Sequenced sample: naive CD8+ T cells from PBMCs. The CDR3 DNA is TGTGCCAGCAGCCATCCTAGCGGGAGTTACAATGAGCAGTTCTTC. Residues: CASSHPSGSYNEQFF.